Listed below are T cell receptor beta chains from one sample, sequenced in a study of T-cell reconstitution after alpha-beta-depleted transplantation in children. TCRdb re-called the PCR reads through MiXCR, storing one row per CDR3 protein. The table has under 450,000 distinct CDR3 sequences, 15% to 20% seen once; the top ten hold 29%. Source: PBMCs, mostly from graft donor cells, taken 360 days after TCRalphabeta/CD19-depleted stem cell transplant. These receptors all come from a boy under three years old who had a stem cell transplant for Wiskott-Aldrich syndrome, so the T cells may come from the graft donor. Both conserved end residues are part of each CDR3. The D gene is left open where the match is weak. Rows may omit the clone size; those that give it use once, few, many or a size class.

CDR3	DNA	V	size	D	J
CATNGGPGTDTQYF	TGTGCCACCAACGGGGGTCCCGGCACAGATACGCAGTATTTT	TRBV15	many	.	TRBJ2-3
CASSQNDRGYEQYF	TGCGCCAGCAGCCAAAATGACAGGGGGTACGAGCAGTACTTC	TRBV4-3	.	TRBD1	TRBJ2-7
CASSSGGTSFDEQYF	TGTGCCAGCAGCTCAGGCGGGACCTCTTTCGACGAGCAGTACTTC	TRBV5-5	few	.	TRBJ2-7
CASSLKGAPPGEQFF	TGCGCCAGCAGCTTAAAGGGGGCTCCTCCAGGTGAGCAGTTCTTC	TRBV5-1	few	TRBD1	TRBJ2-1
CASGLERLLVSYEQYF	TGTGCTAGTGGTTTGGAGCGTTTATTGGTCTCCTACGAGCAGTACTTC	TRBV12-5	few	.	TRBJ2-7
CASSEIAGVNYEQYF	TGTGCCAGCTCTGAAATAGCGGGGGTTAACTACGAGCAGTACTTC	TRBV25-1	few	TRBD2	TRBJ2-7
CASSLSGRPPYNEQFF	TGCGCCAGCAGCTTAAGCGGGAGACCCCCTTACAATGAGCAGTTCTTC	TRBV5-1	few	TRBD2	TRBJ2-1
CASSLSAGGETQYF	TGTGCCAGCAGCTTGTCCGCAGGAGGGGAGACCCAGTACTTC	TRBV5-6	many	.	TRBJ2-5
CAISEALLGANVLTF	TGTGCCATCAGTGAGGCCCTCCTTGGGGCCAACGTCCTGACTTTC	TRBV10-3	.	.	TRBJ2-6
CSAAGLAGESSYNEQFF	TGCAGTGCTGCAGGACTAGCGGGCGAAAGCTCCTACAATGAGCAGTTCTTC	TRBV20-1	few	TRBD2	TRBJ2-1
CASSFGTGGLSNQPQHF	TGTGCCAGCAGTTTCGGGACAGGGGGCCTTAGCAATCAGCCCCAGCATTTT	TRBV28	few	TRBD1	TRBJ1-5
CASSGESYNEQFF	TGTGCCAGCAGCGGGGAGTCCTACAATGAGCAGTTCTTC	TRBV2	many	.	TRBJ2-1
CASSLTFARRGPNSPLHF	TGTGCCAGCAGCTTAACGTTCGCTAGGCGGGGTCCAAATTCACCCCTCCACTTT	TRBV11-1	few	.	TRBJ1-6
CSARDRDRGPYEQYF	TGCAGTGCTAGAGATAGAGACAGGGGTCCCTACGAGCAGTACTTC	TRBV20-1	.	TRBD1	TRBJ2-7
CASSKTRDFWVNEQFF	TGTGCCAGCAGCAAAACCCGGGACTTCTGGGTCAATGAGCAGTTCTTC	TRBV7-8	.	.	TRBJ2-1
CASSLIHASEAFF	TGTGCCAGCAGCTTAATCCACGCCTCTGAAGCTTTCTTT	TRBV11-2	.	.	TRBJ1-1
CASSPLGRVNSPLHF	TGCGCCAGCAGCCCGTTAGGCAGGGTCAATTCACCCCTCCACTTT	TRBV4-1	.	.	TRBJ1-6
CATSRNPLLNEQFF	TGTGCCACCAGCAGAAATCCCCTCCTCAATGAGCAGTTCTTC	TRBV15	.	.	TRBJ2-1
CASSQPPPYTDTQYF	TGCGCCAGCAGCCAACCCCCGCCTTACACAGATACGCAGTATTTT	TRBV4-3	.	.	TRBJ2-3
CSARDLAGGSTGELFF	TGCAGTGCTAGAGATCTAGCGGGAGGAAGCACCGGGGAGCTGTTTTTT	TRBV20-1	.	TRBD2	TRBJ2-2
CASSRRRGRDTEAFF	TGTGCCAGCAGTCGCCGACGAGGGAGGGACACTGAAGCTTTCTTT	TRBV11-2	.	.	TRBJ1-1
CACQGDQETQYF	TGTGCCTGTCAGGGGGACCAAGAGACCCAGTACTTC	TRBV28	.	TRBD1	TRBJ2-5
CASSERYTYEQYF	TGTGCCAGCAGTGAACGTTACACCTACGAGCAGTACTTC	TRBV2	.	.	TRBJ2-7
CATSDWGSGSTDTQYF	TGTGCCACCAGTGATTGGGGTAGCGGAAGCACAGATACGCAGTATTTT	TRBV24-1	few	.	TRBJ2-3
CASFPGSSSYNEQFF	TGTGCCAGCTTTCCCGGGAGTTCCTCCTACAATGAGCAGTTCTTC	TRBV7-9	.	.	TRBJ2-1
CASSSPGQGASGANVLTF	TGTGCCAGCTCAAGTCCGGGGCAGGGGGCATCTGGGGCCAACGTCCTGACTTTC	TRBV18	few	TRBD1	TRBJ2-6
CSARDESYEQYF	TGCAGTGCTAGAGACGAGTCCTACGAGCAGTACTTC	TRBV20-1	.	.	TRBJ2-7
CASSYAPGLAGEFF	TGTGCCAGCAGTTACGCCCCGGGACTAGCTGGGGAGTTCTTC	TRBV6-5	few	TRBD2	TRBJ2-1
CAWRSPGGTTEAFF	TGTGCCTGGAGATCACCAGGGGGCACCACTGAAGCTTTCTTT	TRBV30	.	TRBD1	TRBJ1-1
CASSLYSFSNQPQHF	TGTGCCAGCAGCCTATACAGCTTTAGCAATCAGCCCCAGCATTTT	TRBV12-3/TRBV12-4	.	.	TRBJ1-5
CASSPRNSQGGRTDTQYF	TGCGCCAGCAGCCCACGGAACTCACAGGGGGGAAGAACAGATACGCAGTATTTT	TRBV4-1	few	TRBD1	TRBJ2-3
CASSLGWDSSSYNEQFF	TGTGCCAGCAGCTTAGGATGGGACAGTAGCTCCTACAATGAGCAGTTCTTC	TRBV7-9	few	TRBD1	TRBJ2-1